This T cell receptor beta chain emerged from a study of CD8 T cells in ankylosing spondylitis (dated by TCRdb to about 2017). Background for the entire study: To find TCR variants linked to disease, the study profiled T cell receptor beta repertoires in ankylosing spondylitis patients and healthy donors. The full study cohort comprised 25 ankylosing spondylitis patients and 110 or so healthy donors. Peripheral blood samples were taken, and synovial fluid was additionally collected from ankylosing spondylitis patients. Study-wide findings and limitations: According to the report, matched synovial fluid samples from ankylosing spondylitis patients were significantly enriched for the disease-linked clones. Blood from ankylosing spondylitis patients appeared to be characterized by a TCR beta motif made up of several highly homologous amino acid variants. The disease-linked clones had a CD8+ phenotype and were found at relatively low frequencies in peripheral blood. Some motif variants were previously reported in synovial fluid and blood of reactive arthritis patients, suggesting common disease-initiation mechanisms.

Turning to this clonotype: The antigen it recognizes is unknown. Nothing much larger sits one base from this clone, and base qualities are not available.

The sequencer listed for this sample is Illumina HiSeq 2500. Quantitative 5'-RACE with molecular barcodes was the method used to prepare the TCR beta libraries. The authors' pipeline ran thus. Disease-linked TCR variants were identified with a new computational method built on a probabilistic model of VDJ rearrangement. Using fastp trimming at Q25 and MiXCR clonotype assembly, TCRdb reanalyzed the public sequencing data and kept in-frame beta chains. Merged by CDR3 protein, the rows form single entries marked with the most common genes and DNA. TCRdb's processing, not the study's, gives the V and J calls here. For this sample the table gives 150,000 to 200,000 distinct CDR3 sequences, of which around 17% were detected only once. In total, the top ten clones hold approximately 7.8% of the sample. The CDR3 starts with the cysteine, ends with the phenylalanine, and has 14 residues. Just the 42-base CDR3 DNA is kept, in frame starting at base 1. CDR1 and CDR2 (GTSNPN, SVGIG) derive from the germline V gene (reference sequence). V sheds 5 bases and J sheds 0 bases, leaving 13 bases between their ends.

This TCR was sampled from a male donor with ankylosing spondylitis or in good health (not recorded which). The chain links TRBV30 with TRBJ1-2; TRBD1 is a weak D gene call, 6 bases matching. Input material: blood, either unsorted or a sorted T cell fraction (not recorded which). The nucleotide sequence reads as follows: TGTGCCTGGGCCGACAGGTTAACTAACTATGGCTACACCTTC. Translated, it gives CAWADRLTNYGYTF.